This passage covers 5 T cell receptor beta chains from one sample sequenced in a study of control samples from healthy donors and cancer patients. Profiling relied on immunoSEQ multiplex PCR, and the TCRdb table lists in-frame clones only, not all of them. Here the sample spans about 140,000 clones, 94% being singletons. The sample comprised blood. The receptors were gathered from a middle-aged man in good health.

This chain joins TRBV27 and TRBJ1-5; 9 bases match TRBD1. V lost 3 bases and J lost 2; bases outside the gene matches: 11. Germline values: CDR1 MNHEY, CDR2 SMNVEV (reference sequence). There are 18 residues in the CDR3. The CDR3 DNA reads TGTGCCAGCAGTTTCTCCCCGGGACAGGGAAGGGGCAATCAGCCCCAGCATTTT. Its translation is CASSFSPGQGRGNQPQHF.

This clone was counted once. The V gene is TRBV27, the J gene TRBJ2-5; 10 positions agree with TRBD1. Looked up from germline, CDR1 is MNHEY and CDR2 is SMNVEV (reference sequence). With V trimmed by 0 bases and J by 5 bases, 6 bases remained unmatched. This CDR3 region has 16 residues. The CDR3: CASSLSKTGGPETQYF. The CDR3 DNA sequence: TGTGCCAGCAGTTTATCGAAGACAGGGGGCCCGGAGACCCAGTACTTC.

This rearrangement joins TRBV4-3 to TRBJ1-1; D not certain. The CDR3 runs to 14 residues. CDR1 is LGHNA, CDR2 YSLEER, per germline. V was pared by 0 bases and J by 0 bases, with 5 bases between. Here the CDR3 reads CASSQDRLNTEAFF. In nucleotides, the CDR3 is TGCGCCAGCAGCCAAGATCGGTTGAACACTGAAGCTTTCTTT.

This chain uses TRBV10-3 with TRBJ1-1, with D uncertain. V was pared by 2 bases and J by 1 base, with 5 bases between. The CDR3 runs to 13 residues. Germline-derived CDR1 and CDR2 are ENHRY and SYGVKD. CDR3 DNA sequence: TGTGCCATCAGTGAGGCTGGGAACACTGAAGCTTTCTTT. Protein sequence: CAISEAGNTEAFF.

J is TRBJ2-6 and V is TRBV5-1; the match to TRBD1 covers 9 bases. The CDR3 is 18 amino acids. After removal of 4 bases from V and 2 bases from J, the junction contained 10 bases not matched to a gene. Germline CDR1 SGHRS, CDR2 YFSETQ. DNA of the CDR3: TGCGCCAGCAGCCCCTGGGACAGGGACTATGCTGGGGCCAACGTCCTGACTTTC. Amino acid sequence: CASSPWDRDYAGANVLTF.